These 15 T cell receptor beta chains were sequenced from one sample in a study of blood T cell repertoires in COVID-19. TCRdb's copy holds only in-frame clones and misses some; the assay was immunoSEQ multiplex PCR. The table includes around 300,000 clones, 83% detected once. Material: peripheral blood. These receptors all stem from a woman between 45 and 65 years old who had recovered from COVID-19.

This CDR3 reads CASSLSLLLSGYTDTQYF. In DNA form, the CDR3 reads TGTGCCAGCAGTTTAAGCCTCCTATTATCAGGGTACACAGATACGCAGTATTTT. The V and J genes are TRBV28 and TRBJ2-3, with D possibly TRBD1 on 5 matching bases. The V and J ends lost 2 bases and 2 bases respectively, with 20 bases between them. This CDR3 is 18 amino acids long. CDR1 is MDHEN and CDR2 is SYDVKM in the germline V gene.

CDR3 in DNA: TGTGCCAGCGGACAGGGAGTGATAACTGAAGCTTTCTTT. Its protein product is CASGQGVITEAFF. The chain links TRBV9 to TRBJ1-1, with 8 bases that match TRBD1. J lost 5 bases, V lost 7 bases, and 7 bases had no gene match. CDR1 is SGDLS, CDR2 YYNGEE, per germline. The CDR3 runs 13 residues.

V gene TRBV5-1 combines with J gene TRBJ2-1; D is possibly TRBD1 (6 bases). This CDR3 region has 17 residues. Per germline, CDR1 SGHRS and CDR2 YFSETQ. V lost 4 bases to trimming and J lost 8 bases, with 25 bases between them. Here the CDR3 reads CASSLLGGLHGVYEQFF. CDR3 coding DNA: TGCGCCAGCAGCCTCCTTGGGGGCCTTCATGGTGTCTATGAGCAGTTCTTC.

The chain carries TRBV12-5 and TRBJ2-1, with 7 bases that match TRBD2. The CDR3 sequence is 15 residues long. The V segment lost 9 bases and the J segment 5 bases; nucleotides outside the gene matches: 13. CDR1 and CDR2 from the germline V gene are LGHNT and FRNRAP. The CDR3 protein is CASRGEGRYDNEQFF. In nucleotides, the CDR3 is TGTGCTAGCCGTGGGGAGGGGAGGTATGACAATGAGCAGTTCTTC.

The J gene is TRBJ2-3, the V gene TRBV11-3, with D possibly TRBD1 on 5 matching bases. Per the germline V gene, CDR1 is SGHNT and CDR2 is YENEEA. The CDR3 length is 13 residues. With 5 bases removed from V and 0 bases from J, the gap between germline ends came to 6 bases. The CDR3 here is CASSPGSTDTQYF. As DNA, the CDR3 is TGTGCCAGCAGCCCAGGGAGCACAGATACGCAGTATTTT.

The chain links TRBV19 to TRBJ1-2; TRBD1 matches at 7 bases. V lost 5 bases and J lost 3; bases outside the gene matches: 9. This CDR3 is 15 amino acids long. Germline CDR1 is LNHDA and CDR2 is SQIVND (reference sequence). CDR3: CASSGSGTEDYGYTF. CDR3 coding DNA: TGTGCCAGTAGTGGATCCGGGACAGAAGACTATGGCTACACCTTC.

This clone was counted only a few times. V usage is TRBV19 and J usage is TRBJ2-5, with a weak D call TRBD2 (5 bases). CDR3 size: 15 residues. V gave up 3 bases and J gave up 5 bases, with 16 bases separating them. Germline lookup yields CDR1 LNHDA and CDR2 SQIVND (reference sequence). CDR3 loop: CASSIQPDSAETQYF. The CDR3 DNA sequence: TGTGCCAGTAGTATTCAACCGGACTCTGCGGAGACCCAGTACTTC.

The rearrangement links TRBV9 to TRBJ1-6; TRBD1 agrees at 7 bases. Trimming cost V 2 bases and J 0 bases; bases outside gene matches: 5. This CDR3 has 17 residues. Germline loops: CDR1 SGDLS, CDR2 YYNGEE. The CDR3, as DNA: TGTGCCAGCAGCGTCGGACAGGAGAGCTCCTATAATTCACCCCTCCACTTT. This encodes CASSVGQESSYNSPLHF.

This sequence joins TRBV7-3 and TRBJ2-1; 9 bases line up with TRBD2. The germline V gene has CDR1 SGHTA and CDR2 FQGTGA. Trimming at V came to 1 base and at J to 7 bases, leaving 5 bases not matched to a gene. The CDR3 length is 15 residues. CDR3 nucleotide sequence: TGTGCCAGCAGCTTAAGTAGCGGGGGAGAAAATGAGCAGTTCTTC. It specifies CASSLSSGGENEQFF.

The rearrangement joins TRBV7-9 to TRBJ2-5; D is undetermined. Per the germline V gene, CDR1 is SEHNR and CDR2 is FQNEAQ (reference sequence). The V gene lost 2 bases and the J gene lost 1 base, with 8 bases spanning the gap. This CDR3 has 14 residues. The CDR3 DNA is TGTGCCAGCAGCTTATCAGGTTTCCAAGAGACCCAGTACTTC. It specifies CASSLSGFQETQYF.

The chain has TRBV4-3 and TRBJ1-1; no firm D call. The CDR3 loop spans 13 amino acids. The V end was cut by 1 base, the J end by 7 bases, with 10 bases between. The germline V gene encodes CDR1 LGHNA and CDR2 YSLEER. The CDR3 region is CASSQGPGSEAFF. In DNA form, the CDR3 reads TGCGCCAGCAGCCAAGGGCCGGGGAGTGAAGCTTTCTTT.

The chain joins TRBV5-1 to TRBJ2-1, with 8 positions matching TRBD2. CDR3 length: 16 amino acids. The germline V gene encodes CDR1 SGHRS and CDR2 YFSETQ. Trimming took 4 bases from V and 9 from J; bases not matched to a gene: 15. CDR3 sequence (DNA): TGCGCCAGCAGCACCACATTGGGGACCGGGAGGGGTGAGCAGTTCTTC. Its protein product is CASSTTLGTGRGEQFF.

V usage is TRBV19 and J usage is TRBJ2-7; D is possibly TRBD2 (6 bases). Germline-derived CDR1 and CDR2 are LNHDA and SQIVND (reference sequence). The CDR3 has 13 amino acids. Trimming stripped 4 bases from V and 3 bases from J, with 10 bases between. CDR3 nucleotides: TGTGCCAGTAGTAGTAATAGCGGCTACGAGCAGTACTTC. Translation gives CASSSNSGYEQYF.

The chain couples TRBV6-5 to TRBJ2-2; D is possibly TRBD2 (6 bases). V lost 6 bases and J lost 6, with 11 bases in between. Germline CDR1 MNHEY, CDR2 SVGAGI. The CDR3 length is 13 residues. CDR3 in DNA: TGTGCCAGCAGGCCGGGAGAAGCCGGGGAGCTGTTTTTT. It is translated as CASRPGEAGELFF.

CDR3 region: CASSSGTTSYNEQFF. The CDR3 DNA is TGTGCCAGCAGCTCCGGGACTACTTCCTACAATGAGCAGTTCTTC. The chain is built from TRBV7-3 and TRBJ2-1; TRBD2 agrees at 7 bases. The length of the CDR3 is 15 residues. Germline V gene sequence: CDR1 SGHTA, CDR2 FQGTGA. V was pared by 4 bases and J by 1 base, with 4 bases of the junction left unmatched.